The T cell receptor (beta chain) described here comes from a study of blood T cells in healthy people across ages. The study's findings and limits: The percentage of naive T cells correlated strongly with TCR beta diversity.

There are a few counts of this clonotype. The target antigen is unknown. Through a sample-barcoded 5' primer and a J-beta primer mix, a second PCR was run for about 6 to 12 cycles. TCRdb processed the 5' RACE reads anew with MiXCR; each CDR3 protein has one entry. The profile shows roughly 1,300,000 distinct CDR3 sequences, roughly 59% of them singletons. The donors, aged about 6 to 100, were healthy Caucasians from Russia. Per sample, at least 5 micrograms of total RNA were extracted. The CDR3 totals 14 residues. Trimming cost V 5 bases and J 1 base, with 11 bases left between them. CDR1 SGHTA and CDR2 FQGNSA come from the germline V gene.

The sequence came from a young man in good health. The genes are TRBV7-2 and TRBJ1-1; D not certain. The sample was blood. The CDR3: CASSPRARNTEAFF. The CDR3 DNA is TGTGCCAGCAGCCCCAGAGCCAGGAACACTGAAGCTTTCTTT. Full variable domain (rest looked up from reference TRBV7-2 and TRBJ1-1): GAGVSQSPSNKVTEKGKDVELRCDPISGHTALYWYRQSLGQGLEFLIYFQGNSAPDKSGLPSDRFSAERTGGSVSTLTIQRTQQEDSAVYLCASSPRARNTEAFFGQGTRLTVV.